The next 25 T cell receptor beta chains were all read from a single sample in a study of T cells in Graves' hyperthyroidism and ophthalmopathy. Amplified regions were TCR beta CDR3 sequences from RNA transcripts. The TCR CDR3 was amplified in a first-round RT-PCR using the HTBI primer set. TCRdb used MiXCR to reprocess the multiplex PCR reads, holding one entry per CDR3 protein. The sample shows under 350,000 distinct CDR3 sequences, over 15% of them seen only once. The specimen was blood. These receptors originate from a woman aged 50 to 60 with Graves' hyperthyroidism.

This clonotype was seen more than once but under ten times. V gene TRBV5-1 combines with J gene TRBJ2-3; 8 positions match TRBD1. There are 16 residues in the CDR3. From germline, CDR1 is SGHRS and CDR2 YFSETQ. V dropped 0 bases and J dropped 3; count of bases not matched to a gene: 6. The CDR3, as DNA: TGCGCCAGCAGCTTGGGGGGGACAGGAGGGACAGATACGCAGTATTTT. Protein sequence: CASSLGGTGGTDTQYF.

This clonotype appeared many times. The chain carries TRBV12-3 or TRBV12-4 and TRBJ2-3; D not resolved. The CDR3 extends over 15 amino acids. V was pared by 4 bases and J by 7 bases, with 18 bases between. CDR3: CASSSRPGSAHTQYF. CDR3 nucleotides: TGTGCCAGCAGTTCTCGTCCGGGCTCCGCCCATACGCAGTATTTT.

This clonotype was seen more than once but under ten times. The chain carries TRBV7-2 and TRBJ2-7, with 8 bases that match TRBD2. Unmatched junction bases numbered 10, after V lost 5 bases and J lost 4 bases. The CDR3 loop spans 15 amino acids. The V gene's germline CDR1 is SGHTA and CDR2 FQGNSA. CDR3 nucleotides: TGTGCCAGCAGCCGTACTAGCGGAGATCGGTACGAGCAGTACTTC. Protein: CASSRTSGDRYEQYF.

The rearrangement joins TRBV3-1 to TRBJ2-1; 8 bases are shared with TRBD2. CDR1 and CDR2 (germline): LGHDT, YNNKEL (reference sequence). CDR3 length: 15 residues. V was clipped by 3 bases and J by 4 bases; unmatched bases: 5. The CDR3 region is CASSHCSGEYNEQFF. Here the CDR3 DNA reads TGTGCCAGCAGCCACTGTAGCGGGGAGTACAATGAGCAGTTCTTC.

CDR3 amino acids: CASSYVDGRTVGNEQFF. The CDR3 bases are TGTGCCAGCAGTTATGTGGACGGACGTACGGTGGGCAATGAGCAGTTCTTC. The rearrangement uses TRBV6-2 or TRBV6-3 and TRBJ2-1, with no clear D. Trimming shortened V by 3 bases and J by 6 bases, and 21 bases separated the two germline ends. The CDR3 covers 17 residues. The germline gives CDR1 MNHEY, CDR2 SVGEGT.

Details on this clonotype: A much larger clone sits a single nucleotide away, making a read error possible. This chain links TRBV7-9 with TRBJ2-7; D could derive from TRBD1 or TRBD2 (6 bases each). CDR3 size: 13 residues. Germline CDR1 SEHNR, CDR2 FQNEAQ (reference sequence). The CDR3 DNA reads TGTGCCAGCAGCTTCACGGGGGCCTACGAGCCGTACGTC. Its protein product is CASSFTGAYEPYV.

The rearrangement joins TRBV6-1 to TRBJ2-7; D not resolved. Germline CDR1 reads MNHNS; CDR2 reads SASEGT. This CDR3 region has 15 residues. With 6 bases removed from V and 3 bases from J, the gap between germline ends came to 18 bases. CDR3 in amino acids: CASSPRAQGYYEQYV. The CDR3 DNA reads TGTGCCAGCAGCCCTCGAGCACAAGGGTACTACGAGCAGTACGTC.

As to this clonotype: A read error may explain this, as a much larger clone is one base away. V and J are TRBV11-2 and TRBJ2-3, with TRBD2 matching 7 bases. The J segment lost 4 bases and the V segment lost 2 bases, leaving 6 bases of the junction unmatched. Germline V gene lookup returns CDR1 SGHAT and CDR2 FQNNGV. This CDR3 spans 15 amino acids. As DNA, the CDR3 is TGTGCCAGCAGCTTATTGGGCGGGAGACCAGATACGCAGTATTTT. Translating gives CASSLLGGRPDTQYF.

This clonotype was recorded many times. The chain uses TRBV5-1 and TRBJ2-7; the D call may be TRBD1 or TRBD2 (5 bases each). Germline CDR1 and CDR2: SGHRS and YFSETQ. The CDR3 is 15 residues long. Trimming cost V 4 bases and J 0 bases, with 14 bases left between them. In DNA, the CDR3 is TGCGCCAGCAGCCTAGGGGACGGCGACTCCTACGAGCAGTACTTC. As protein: CASSLGDGDSYEQYF.

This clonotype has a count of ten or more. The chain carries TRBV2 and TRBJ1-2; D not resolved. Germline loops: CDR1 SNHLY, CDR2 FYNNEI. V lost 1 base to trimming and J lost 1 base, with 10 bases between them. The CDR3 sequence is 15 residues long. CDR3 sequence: CASSEGPEHNYGYTF. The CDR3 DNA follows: TGTGCCAGCAGTGAAGGGCCAGAACATAACTATGGCTACACCTTC.

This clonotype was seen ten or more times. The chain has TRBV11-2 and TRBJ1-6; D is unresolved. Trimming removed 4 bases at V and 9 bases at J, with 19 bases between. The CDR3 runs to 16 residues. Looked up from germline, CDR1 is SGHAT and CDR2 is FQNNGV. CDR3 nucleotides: TGTGCCAGCAGCTCTTCGGTCCCCGGGAGCGGTTCACCCCTCCACTTT. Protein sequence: CASSSSVPGSGSPLHF.

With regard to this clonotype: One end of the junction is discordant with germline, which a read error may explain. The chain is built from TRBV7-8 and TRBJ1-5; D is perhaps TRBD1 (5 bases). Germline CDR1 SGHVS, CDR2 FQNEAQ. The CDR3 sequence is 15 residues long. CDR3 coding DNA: TGTGCCGGCAGCTTTGGGGGGGACAGCAATCAGCCCCAGCATTTT. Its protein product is CAGSFGGDSNQPQHF.

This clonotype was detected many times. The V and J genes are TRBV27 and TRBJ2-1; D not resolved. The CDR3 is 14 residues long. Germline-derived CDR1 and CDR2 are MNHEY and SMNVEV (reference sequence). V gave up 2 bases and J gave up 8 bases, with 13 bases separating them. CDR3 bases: TGTGCCAGCAGTTTACTGGGTGGGCGCGATGAGCAGTTCTTC. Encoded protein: CASSLLGGRDEQFF.

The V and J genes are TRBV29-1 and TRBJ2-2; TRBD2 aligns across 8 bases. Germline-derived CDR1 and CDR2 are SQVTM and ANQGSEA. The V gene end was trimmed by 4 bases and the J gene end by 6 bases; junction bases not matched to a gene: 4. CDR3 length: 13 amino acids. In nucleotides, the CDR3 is TGCAGCGTTGCCCCTAGCGGGCCCGGGGAGCTGTTTTTT. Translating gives CSVAPSGPGELFF.

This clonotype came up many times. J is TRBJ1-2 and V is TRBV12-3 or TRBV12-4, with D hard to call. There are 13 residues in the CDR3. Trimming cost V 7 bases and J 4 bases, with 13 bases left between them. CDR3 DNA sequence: TGTGCCAGCACACTATGGCAGAGCTATGGCTACACCTTC. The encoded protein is CASTLWQSYGYTF.

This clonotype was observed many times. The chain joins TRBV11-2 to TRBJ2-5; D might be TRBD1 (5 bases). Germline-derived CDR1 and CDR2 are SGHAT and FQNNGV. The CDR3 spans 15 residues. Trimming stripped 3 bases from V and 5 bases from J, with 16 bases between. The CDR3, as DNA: TGTGCCAGCAGCTTCCAGGGTGGCGACGGTGAGACCCAGTACTTC. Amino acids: CASSFQGGDGETQYF. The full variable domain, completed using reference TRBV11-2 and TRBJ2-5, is EAGVAQSPRYKIIEKRQSVAFWCNPISGHATLYWYQQILGQGPKLLIQFQNNGVVDDSQLPKDRFSAERLKGVDSTLKIQPAKLEDSAVYLCASSFQGGDGETQYFGPGTRLLVL.

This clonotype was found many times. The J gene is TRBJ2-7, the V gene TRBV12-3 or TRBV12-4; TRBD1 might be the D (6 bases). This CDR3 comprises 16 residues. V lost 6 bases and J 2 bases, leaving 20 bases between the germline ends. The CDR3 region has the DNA TGTGCCAGCAGCCTACAGGGACCCCAAACTACCTACGAGCAGTACTTC. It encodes CASSLQGPQTTYEQYF.

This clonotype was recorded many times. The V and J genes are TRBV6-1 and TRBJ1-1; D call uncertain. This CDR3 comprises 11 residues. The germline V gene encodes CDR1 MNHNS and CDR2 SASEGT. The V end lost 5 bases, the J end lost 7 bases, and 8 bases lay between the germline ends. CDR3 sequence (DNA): TGTGCCAGCAGTCCCCAGGATGAAGCTTTCTTT. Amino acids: CASSPQDEAFF.

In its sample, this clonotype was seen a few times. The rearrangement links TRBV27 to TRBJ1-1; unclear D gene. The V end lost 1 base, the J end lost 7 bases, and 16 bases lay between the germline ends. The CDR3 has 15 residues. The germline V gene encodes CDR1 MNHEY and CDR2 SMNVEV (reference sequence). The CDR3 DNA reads TGTGCCAGCAGTTTATACCCCTTACCTTCGTATGAAGCTTTCTTT. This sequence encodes CASSLYPLPSYEAFF.

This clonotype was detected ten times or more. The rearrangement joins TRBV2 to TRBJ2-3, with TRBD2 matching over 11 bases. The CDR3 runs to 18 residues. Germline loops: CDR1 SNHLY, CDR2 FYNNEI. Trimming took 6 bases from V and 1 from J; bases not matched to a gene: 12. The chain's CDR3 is CASRPPSGGPERTDTQYF. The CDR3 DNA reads TGTGCCAGCAGACCACCTAGCGGGGGGCCAGAACGCACAGATACGCAGTATTTT.

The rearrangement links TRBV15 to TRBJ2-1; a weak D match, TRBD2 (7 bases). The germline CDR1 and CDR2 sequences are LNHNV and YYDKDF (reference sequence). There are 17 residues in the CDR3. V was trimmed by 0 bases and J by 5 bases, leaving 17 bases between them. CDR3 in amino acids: CATSRDLGGLLDNEQFF. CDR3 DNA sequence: TGTGCCACCAGCAGAGATTTGGGGGGGCTCCTCGACAATGAGCAGTTCTTC.

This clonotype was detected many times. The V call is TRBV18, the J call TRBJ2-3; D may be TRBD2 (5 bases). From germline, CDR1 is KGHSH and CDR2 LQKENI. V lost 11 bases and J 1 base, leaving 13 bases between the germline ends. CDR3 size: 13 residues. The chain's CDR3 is CAARGEGTDTQYF. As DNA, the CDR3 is TGTGCCGCCCGGGGTGAGGGCACAGATACGCAGTATTTT.

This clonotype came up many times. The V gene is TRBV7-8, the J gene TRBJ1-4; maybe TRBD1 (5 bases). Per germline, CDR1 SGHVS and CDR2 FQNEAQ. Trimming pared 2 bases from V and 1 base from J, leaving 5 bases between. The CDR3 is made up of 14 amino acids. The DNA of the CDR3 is TGTGCCAGCAGCTTACAGGGAACTAATGAAAAACTGTTTTTT. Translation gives CASSLQGTNEKLFF.

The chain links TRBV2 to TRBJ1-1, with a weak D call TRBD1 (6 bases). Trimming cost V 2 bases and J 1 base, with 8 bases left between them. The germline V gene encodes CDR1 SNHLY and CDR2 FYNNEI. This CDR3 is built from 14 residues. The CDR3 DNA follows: TGTGCCAGCAGTGAATGGGGGGCGAACACTGAAGCTTTCTTT. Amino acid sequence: CASSEWGANTEAFF.

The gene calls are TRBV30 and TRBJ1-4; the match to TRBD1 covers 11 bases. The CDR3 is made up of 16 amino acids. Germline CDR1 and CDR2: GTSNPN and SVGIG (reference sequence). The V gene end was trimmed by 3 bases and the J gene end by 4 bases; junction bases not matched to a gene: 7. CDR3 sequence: CAWSRGQGAGNEKLFF. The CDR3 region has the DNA TGTGCCTGGAGCCGAGGACAGGGGGCCGGTAATGAAAAACTGTTTTTT. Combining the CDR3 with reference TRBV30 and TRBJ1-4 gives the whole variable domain SQTIHQWPATLVQPVGSPLSLECTVEGTSNPNLYWYRQAAGRGLQLLFYSVGIGQISSEVPQNLSASRPQDRQFILSSKKLLLSDSGFYLCAWSRGQGAGNEKLFFGSGTQLSVL.